This T cell receptor beta chain was obtained from a study of regulatory T cells in long-lasting Graves disease. Study-wide findings and caveats: Owing to a sample size that was small, accuracy may have been reduced. Persistent disease was characterized by preferential usage of TRBV28, TRBJ1-2 and TRBJ2-5. Patients whose Graves' disease persisted exhibited lower TCR diversity than those newly diagnosed.

The time point denotes: persistent/refractory GD, antithyroid drugs over 5 years with positive TRAb. The authors made the TCR library using RNA they extracted from PBMCs. Assembly of TCR beta libraries relied on iRepertoire HTBI primers together with Arm-PCR of CDR3 regions. TCRdb reprocessed the multiplex PCR reads via MiXCR and lists one record per CDR3 protein. The sample holds under 450,000 distinct CDR3 sequences, around 22% seen once. V lost 6 bases and J 1 base, leaving 9 bases between the germline ends. The CDR3 is made up of 13 amino acids. Germline V CDR1 and CDR2: SGHAT, FQNNGV. This clonotype was picked up many times. The antigen is unknown.

This specimen consisted of peripheral blood mononuclear cells (PBMCs), obtained when the disease was refractory, from a patient treated with antithyroid drugs. The receptor's source is a female donor with Graves disease. The chain links TRBV11-2 to TRBJ2-5; D gene unclear. DNA of the CDR3: TGTGCCAGCAGTGACCGGCGCCAAGAGACCCAGTACTTC. It translates to CASSDRRQETQYF. The full variable domain, completed using reference TRBV11-2 and TRBJ2-5, is EAGVAQSPRYKIIEKRQSVAFWCNPISGHATLYWYQQILGQGPKLLIQFQNNGVVDDSQLPKDRFSAERLKGVDSTLKIQPAKLEDSAVYLCASSDRRQETQYFGPGTRLLVL.